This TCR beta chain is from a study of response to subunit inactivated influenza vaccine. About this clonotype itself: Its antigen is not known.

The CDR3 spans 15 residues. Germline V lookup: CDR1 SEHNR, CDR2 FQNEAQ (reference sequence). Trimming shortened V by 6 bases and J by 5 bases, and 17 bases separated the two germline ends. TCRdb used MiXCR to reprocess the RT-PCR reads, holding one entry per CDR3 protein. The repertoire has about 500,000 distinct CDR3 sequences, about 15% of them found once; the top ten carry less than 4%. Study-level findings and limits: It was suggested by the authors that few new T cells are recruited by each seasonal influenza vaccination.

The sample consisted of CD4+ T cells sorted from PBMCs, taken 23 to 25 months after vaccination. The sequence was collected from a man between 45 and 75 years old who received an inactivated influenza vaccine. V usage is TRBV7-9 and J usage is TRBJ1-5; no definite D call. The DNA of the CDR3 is TGTGCCAGCAGACCGCTCCGTGTCGCTCATCAGCCCCAGCATTTT. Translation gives CASRPLRVAHQPQHF.